These 16 T cell receptor beta chains came from one sample sequenced in a study of T cells in Graves' hyperthyroidism and ophthalmopathy (dated by TCRdb to about 2019). Library construction relied on multiplex PCR. The instrument was an Illumina HiSeq 2000. Amplification of TCR beta CDR3 regions was carried out from RNA transcripts. A first-round RT-PCR of the TCR CDR3 used the HTBI primer set with the Qiagen OneStep RT-PCR kit. TCRdb passed the public sequencing reads through fastp at Q25 and MiXCR, retaining productive beta sequences. Each CDR3 protein appears once, grouped with its most common genes and DNA. Here the sample has roughly 250,000 distinct CDR3 sequences; about 20% occur a single time. The top ten constitute roughly 60% of the sample. Sequenced sample: blood. The receptors stem from a man aged 25 to 45 with Graves' ophthalmopathy.

V and J are TRBV12-3 or TRBV12-4 and TRBJ2-5; possible D gene TRBD1, 5 bases. V lost 2 bases, J lost 2 bases, and 18 bases lay in between. The CDR3 loop spans 17 amino acids. The CDR3 loop reads CASSLYGYGADQETQYF. CDR3 DNA: TGTGCCAGCAGTTTATATGGGTATGGGGCGGATCAAGAGACCCAGTACTTC.

The rearrangement joins TRBV12-3 or TRBV12-4 to TRBJ1-2; 8 bases map to TRBD1. This CDR3 comprises 15 residues. V trimming: 6 bases; J trimming: 4 bases; junction bases outside the gene matches: 10. CDR3 in amino acids: CASSPRQGSFYGYTF. The CDR3 DNA sequence: TGTGCCAGCAGCCCACGACAGGGGTCTTTCTATGGCTACACCTTC.

V usage is TRBV12-5 and J usage is TRBJ2-3; D not resolved. The CDR3 extends over 12 amino acids. Germline V gene data show CDR1 as LGHNT and CDR2 as FRNRAP. Trimming pared 3 bases from V and 3 bases from J, leaving 4 bases between. The CDR3 loop is CASGFTTDTQYF. CDR3 nucleotides: TGTGCTAGTGGTTTTACGACAGATACGCAGTATTTT.

The V and J genes are TRBV20-1 and TRBJ2-7; TRBD2 matches 14 bases. This CDR3 spans 21 amino acids. Germline CDR1 is DFQATT and CDR2 is SNEGSKA (reference sequence). V was pared by 1 base and J by 0 bases, with 17 bases of the junction left unmatched. The CDR3 sequence is CSARAPRGGTSGSVPSYEQYF. In nucleotides, the CDR3 is TGCAGTGCTAGAGCTCCCCGAGGGGGGACTAGCGGGAGTGTTCCCTCCTACGAGCAGTACTTC.

This clonotype was found a few times. In nucleotides, the CDR3 is TGTGCCAGCAGCCGGACAGGGCCGGGACCACAGAACACCGGGGAGCTGTTTTTT. Translating gives CASSRTGPGPQNTGELFF. The gene calls are TRBV11-2 and TRBJ2-2; 8 positions match TRBD1. The CDR3 has 18 amino acids. Germline loops: CDR1 SGHAT, CDR2 FQNNGV. The J segment lost 1 base and the V segment lost 5 bases, leaving 12 bases of the junction unmatched.

In its sample, this clonotype was seen many times. The chain recombines TRBV30 with TRBJ2-1; maybe TRBD2 (5 bases). Trimming cost V 8 bases and J 4 bases, with 9 bases left between them. The CDR3 spans 11 residues. CDR1 GTSNPN and CDR2 SVGIG come from the germline V gene (reference sequence). CDR3 sequence: CAGQRYNEQFF. In DNA, the CDR3 is TGTGCCGGGCAGCGGTACAATGAGCAGTTCTTC.

This clonotype was counted ten times or more. V is TRBV12-3 or TRBV12-4 and J is TRBJ1-2; no definite D call. The CDR3 covers 15 residues. V was cut by 7 bases and J by 4 bases, with 19 bases left in between. DNA of the CDR3: TGTGCCAGCACCCTCTCTAGGGCGCGATCCTATGGCTACACCTTC. Its protein is CASTLSRARSYGYTF.

V gene TRBV12-3 or TRBV12-4 combines with J gene TRBJ1-2; no clear D. The CDR3 length is 12 residues. Trimming stripped 5 bases from V and 9 bases from J, with 13 bases between. CDR3 in DNA: TGTGCCAGCAGTCCCACATGGGCCCGCTACACCTTC. Its protein product is CASSPTWARYTF.

This clonotype was seen a handful of times. V is TRBV28 and J is TRBJ1-1; 7 bases align to TRBD1. Germline lookup yields CDR1 MDHEN and CDR2 SYDVKM. With 8 bases clipped from V and 1 base from J, the junction kept 7 bases outside the gene matches. This CDR3 spans 14 amino acids. The CDR3 region is CASVSTGQNTEAFF. The CDR3 DNA is TGTGCCAGCGTATCGACAGGGCAGAACACTGAAGCTTTCTTT.

A word on this clonotype: A much larger clone lies one base from this, so it may be a read error. The chain is built from TRBV20-1 and TRBJ2-7; D possibly uses TRBD1 or TRBD2 (5 bases each). Trimming cost V 0 bases and J 4 bases, with 16 bases left between them. Germline CDR1 and CDR2: DFQATT and SNEGSKA (reference sequence). This CDR3 region has 15 residues. The CDR3 DNA reads as TGCAGTGCTAGAGATTATAGCGCGGCAGGGTACGAGCAGTACTTC. This gives the protein CSARDYSAAGYEQYF.

This clonotype was seen ten or more times. This chain connects TRBV7-9 to TRBJ2-3; a possible D gene is TRBD2 (5 bases). V lost 4 bases, J lost 0 bases, and 8 bases lay in between. The germline CDR1 and CDR2 sequences are SEHNR and FQNEAQ (reference sequence). This CDR3 spans 14 amino acids. CDR3 DNA: TGTGCCAGCAGCTCTGAGGGTAGCACAGATACGCAGTATTTT. Protein product: CASSSEGSTDTQYF.

The V call is TRBV3-1, the J call TRBJ2-2; 9 bases align to TRBD2. This CDR3 spans 18 amino acids. CDR1 and CDR2 (germline): LGHDT, YNNKEL (reference sequence). V was pared by 4 bases and J by 3 bases, with 12 bases of the junction left unmatched. The DNA for the CDR3 is TGTGCCAGCAGCCCCGAGGTGGCGGGGGGGCCATACACCGGGGAGCTGTTTTTT. This encodes CASSPEVAGGPYTGELFF.

This clonotype was seen many times. This chain joins TRBV7-3 and TRBJ2-1; D may be TRBD2 (5 bases). The CDR3 has 13 amino acids. The V end lost 1 base, the J end lost 10 bases, and 11 bases lay between the germline ends. Germline assignment: CDR1 SGHTA and CDR2 FQGTGA. CDR3 DNA sequence: TGTGCCAGCAGCTTAAGATCTAGCCGGGAGCAGTTCTTC. It encodes CASSLRSSREQFF.

This clonotype occurred a few times. The rearrangement links TRBV5-1 to TRBJ1-4; 8 bases agree with TRBD1. There are 14 residues in the CDR3. Germline assignment: CDR1 SGHRS and CDR2 YFSETQ. J gave up 7 bases and V 4 bases, and 6 bases lay outside the gene matches. CDR3 in amino acids: CASSHPGQAEKLFF. The CDR3 DNA is TGCGCCAGCAGCCATCCGGGACAGGCTGAAAAACTGTTTTTT. The variable domain in full, with the rest retrieved from reference TRBV5-1 and TRBJ1-4, is KAGVTQTPRYLIKTRGQQVTLSCSPISGHRSVSWYQQTPGQGLQFLFEYFSETQRNKGNFPGRFSGRQFSNSRSEMNVSTLELGDSALYLCASSHPGQAEKLFFGSGTQLSVL.

About this clonotype: The junction and the germline gene differ at one end; a read error may be behind it. The V gene is TRBV12-3 or TRBV12-4, the J gene TRBJ1-4, with no clear D. CDR3 size: 14 residues. The CDR3 here is CTSSLGQRNEKLFF. Written as DNA, the CDR3 is TGTACCAGCAGTTTAGGGCAGAGGAATGAAAAACTGTTTTTT.

The count of this clonotype is one. The chain couples TRBV11-2 to TRBJ2-5; 9 nucleotides agree with TRBD1. CDR1 and CDR2 (germline): SGHAT, FQNNGV. After removal of 4 bases from V and 5 bases from J, the junction contained 20 bases not matched to a gene. This CDR3 is 19 amino acids long. The CDR3 nucleotides read TGTGCCAGCAGCTCGGACGGGAGGCGGGGACAGGGTGATCGGGAGACCCAGTACTTC. Translation: CASSSDGRRGQGDRETQYF.